The source of this TCR beta chain is a study of blood T cell repertoires in COVID-19. Study overall: The United States, Italy and Spain supplied acute and convalescent COVID-19 samples. Sources were T cells, B-cell-depleted T cells, or PBMCs; the material itself was cDNA or gDNA.

This clone was picked up one time. Method: immunoSEQ multiplex PCR; TCRdb's copy keeps in-frame clones and lacks some. In the table there are 95,000 to 110,000 clones, roughly 87% of which are singletons. The ends lost 1 base at V and 4 bases at J; junction bases unmatched: 2. The CDR3 spans 15 residues. Germline lookup yields CDR1 SGHTA and CDR2 FQGTGA. The V gene is TRBV7-3, the J gene TRBJ2-3; TRBD1 matches at 10 bases. The receptor was isolated from a human donor in a cohort sampled during active COVID-19. The material sequenced was peripheral blood. CDR3 region: CASSLRQGASDTQYF. Written as DNA, the CDR3 is TGTGCCAGCAGCTTAAGACAGGGGGCCTCAGATACGCAGTATTTT.